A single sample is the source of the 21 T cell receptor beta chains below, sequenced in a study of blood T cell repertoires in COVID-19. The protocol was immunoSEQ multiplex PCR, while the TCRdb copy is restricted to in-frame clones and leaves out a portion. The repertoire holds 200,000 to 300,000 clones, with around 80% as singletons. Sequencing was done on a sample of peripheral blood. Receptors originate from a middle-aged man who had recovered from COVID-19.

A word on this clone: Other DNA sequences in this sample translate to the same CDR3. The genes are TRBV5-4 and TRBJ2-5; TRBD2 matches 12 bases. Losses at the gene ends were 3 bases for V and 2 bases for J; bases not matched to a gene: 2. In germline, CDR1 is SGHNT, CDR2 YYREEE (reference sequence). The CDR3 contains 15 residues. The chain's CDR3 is CASSWGTSGQETQYF. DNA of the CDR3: TGTGCCAGCAGCTGGGGGACTAGCGGGCAAGAGACCCAGTACTTC.

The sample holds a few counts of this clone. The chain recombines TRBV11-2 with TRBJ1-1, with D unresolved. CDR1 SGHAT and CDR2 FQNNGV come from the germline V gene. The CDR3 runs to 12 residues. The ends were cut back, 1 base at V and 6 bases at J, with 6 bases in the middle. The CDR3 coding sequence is TGTGCCAGCAGCTTAGTGCAGTCTGAAGCTTTCTTT. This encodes CASSLVQSEAFF.

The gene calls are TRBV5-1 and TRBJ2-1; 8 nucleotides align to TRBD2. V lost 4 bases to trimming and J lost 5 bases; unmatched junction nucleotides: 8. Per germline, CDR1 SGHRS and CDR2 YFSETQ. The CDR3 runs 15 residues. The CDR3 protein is CASSPYSGKDNEQFF. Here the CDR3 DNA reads TGCGCCAGCAGCCCCTATAGCGGGAAGGACAATGAGCAGTTCTTC.

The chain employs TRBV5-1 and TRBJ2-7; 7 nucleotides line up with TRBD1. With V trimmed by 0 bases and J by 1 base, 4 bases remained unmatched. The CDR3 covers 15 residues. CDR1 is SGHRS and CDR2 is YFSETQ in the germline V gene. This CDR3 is CASSLGARGSYEQYF. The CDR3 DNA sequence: TGCGCCAGCAGCTTGGGAGCCAGGGGGTCCTACGAGCAGTACTTC. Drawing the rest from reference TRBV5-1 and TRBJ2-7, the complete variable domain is KAGVTQTPRYLIKTRGQQVTLSCSPISGHRSVSWYQQTPGQGLQFLFEYFSETQRNKGNFPGRFSGRQFSNSRSEMNVSTLELGDSALYLCASSLGARGSYEQYFGPGTRLTVT.

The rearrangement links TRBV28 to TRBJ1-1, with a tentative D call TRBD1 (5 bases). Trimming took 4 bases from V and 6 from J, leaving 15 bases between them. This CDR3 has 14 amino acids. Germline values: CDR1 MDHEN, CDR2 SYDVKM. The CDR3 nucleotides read TGTGCCAGCAGTTCCCCGGGACTTGGGGCTGAAGCTTTCTTT. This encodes CASSSPGLGAEAFF.

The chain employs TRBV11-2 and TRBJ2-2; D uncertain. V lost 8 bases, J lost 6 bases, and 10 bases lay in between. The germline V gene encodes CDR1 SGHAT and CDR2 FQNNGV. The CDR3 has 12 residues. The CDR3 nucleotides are TGTGCCAGCGGGCTAAAGTCCGGGGAGCTGTTTTTT. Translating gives CASGLKSGELFF.

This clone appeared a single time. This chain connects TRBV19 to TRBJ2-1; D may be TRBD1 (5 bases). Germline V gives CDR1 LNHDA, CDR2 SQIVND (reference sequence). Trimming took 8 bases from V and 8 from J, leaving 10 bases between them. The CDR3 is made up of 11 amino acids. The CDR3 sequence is CASPWGHEQFF. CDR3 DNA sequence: TGTGCCAGTCCCTGGGGCCATGAGCAGTTCTTC.

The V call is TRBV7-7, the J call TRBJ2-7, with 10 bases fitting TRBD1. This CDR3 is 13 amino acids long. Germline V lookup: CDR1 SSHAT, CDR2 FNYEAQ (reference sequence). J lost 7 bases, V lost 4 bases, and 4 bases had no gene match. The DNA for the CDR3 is TGTGCCAGCAGCTCCGACAGGGGGCGGGAGCAGTACTTC. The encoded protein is CASSSDRGREQYF. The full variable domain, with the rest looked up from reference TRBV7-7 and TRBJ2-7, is GAGVSQSPRYKVTKRGQDVTLRCDPISSHATLYWYQQALGQGPEFLTYFNYEAQPDKSGLPSDRFSAERPEGSISTLTIQRTEQRDSAMYRCASSSDRGREQYFGPGTRLTVT.

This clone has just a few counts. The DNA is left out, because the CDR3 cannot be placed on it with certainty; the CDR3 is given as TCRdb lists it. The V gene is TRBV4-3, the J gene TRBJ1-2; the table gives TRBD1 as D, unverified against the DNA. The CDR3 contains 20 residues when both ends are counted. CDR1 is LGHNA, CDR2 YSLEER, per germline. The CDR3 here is CASSQDLGYTFGSSGKGYTF.

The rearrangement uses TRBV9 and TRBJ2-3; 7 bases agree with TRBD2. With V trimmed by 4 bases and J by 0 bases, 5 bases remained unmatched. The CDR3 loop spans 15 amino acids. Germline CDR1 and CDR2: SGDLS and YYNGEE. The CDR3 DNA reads TGTGCCAGCAGCAGTAGCGGGTCTAGCACAGATACGCAGTATTTT. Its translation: CASSSSGSSTDTQYF. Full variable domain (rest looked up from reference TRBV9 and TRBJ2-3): DSGVTQTPKHLITATGQRVTLRCSPRSGDLSVYWYQQSLDQGLQFLIQYYNGEERAKGNILERFSAQQFPDLHSELNLSSLELGDSALYFCASSSSGSSTDTQYFGPGTRLTVL.

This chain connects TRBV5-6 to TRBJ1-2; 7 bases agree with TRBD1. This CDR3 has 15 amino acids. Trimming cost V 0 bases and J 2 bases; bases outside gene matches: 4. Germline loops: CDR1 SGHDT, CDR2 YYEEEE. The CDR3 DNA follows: TGTGCCAGCAGCTTGGCGGGACAGCACAACTATGGCTACACCTTC. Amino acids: CASSLAGQHNYGYTF.

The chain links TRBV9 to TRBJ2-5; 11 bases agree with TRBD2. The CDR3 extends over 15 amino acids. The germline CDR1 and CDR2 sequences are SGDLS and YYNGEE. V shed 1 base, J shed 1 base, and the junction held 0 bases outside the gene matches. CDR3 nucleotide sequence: TGTGCCAGCAGCGTACTAGCGGGGGGCCAAGAGACCCAGTACTTC. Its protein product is CASSVLAGGQETQYF.

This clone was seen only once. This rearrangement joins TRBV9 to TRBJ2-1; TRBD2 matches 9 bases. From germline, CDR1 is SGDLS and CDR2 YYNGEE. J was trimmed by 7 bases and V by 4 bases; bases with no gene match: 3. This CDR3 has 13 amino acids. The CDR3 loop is CASSLAGKNEQFF. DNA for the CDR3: TGTGCCAGCAGCCTAGCGGGAAAAAATGAGCAGTTCTTC.

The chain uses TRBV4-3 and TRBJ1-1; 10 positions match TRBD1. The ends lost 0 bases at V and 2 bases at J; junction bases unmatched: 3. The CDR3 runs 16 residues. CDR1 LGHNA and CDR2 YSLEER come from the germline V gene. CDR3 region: CASSQETGGYNTEAFF. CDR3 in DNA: TGCGCCAGCAGCCAAGAGACAGGGGGCTATAACACTGAAGCTTTCTTT.

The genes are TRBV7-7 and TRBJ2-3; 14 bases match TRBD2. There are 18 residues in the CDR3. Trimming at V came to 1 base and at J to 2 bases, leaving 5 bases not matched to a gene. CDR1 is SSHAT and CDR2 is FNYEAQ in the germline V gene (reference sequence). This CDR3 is CASSLGTSGRINTDTQYF. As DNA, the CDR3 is TGTGCCAGCAGCTTAGGGACTAGCGGGAGGATAAACACAGATACGCAGTATTTT.

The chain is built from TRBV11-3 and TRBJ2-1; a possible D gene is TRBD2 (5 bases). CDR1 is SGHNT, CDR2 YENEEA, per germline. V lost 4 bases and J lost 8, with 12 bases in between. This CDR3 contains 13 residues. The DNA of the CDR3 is TGTGCCAGCAGCTATTCGACTATCTATGAGCAGTTCTTC. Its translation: CASSYSTIYEQFF. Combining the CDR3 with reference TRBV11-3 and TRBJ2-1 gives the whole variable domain EAGVVQSPRYKIIEKKQPVAFWCNPISGHNTLYWYLQNLGQGPELLIRYENEEAVDDSQLPKDRFSAERLKGVDSTLKIQPAELGDSAVYLCASSYSTIYEQFFGPGTRLTVL.

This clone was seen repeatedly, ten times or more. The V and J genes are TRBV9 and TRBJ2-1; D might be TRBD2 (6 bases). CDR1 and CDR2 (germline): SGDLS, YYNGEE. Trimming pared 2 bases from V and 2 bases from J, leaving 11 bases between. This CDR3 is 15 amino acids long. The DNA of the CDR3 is TGTGCCAGCAGCGTCCTTAGCGGTACCTACAATGAGCAGTTCTTC. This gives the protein CASSVLSGTYNEQFF.

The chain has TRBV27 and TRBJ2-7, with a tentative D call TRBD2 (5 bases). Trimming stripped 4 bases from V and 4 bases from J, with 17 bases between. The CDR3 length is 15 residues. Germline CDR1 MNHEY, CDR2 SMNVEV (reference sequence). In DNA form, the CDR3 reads TGTGCCAGCAGTTCCCCGGGAACCATGCATTACGAGCAGTACTTC. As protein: CASSSPGTMHYEQYF.

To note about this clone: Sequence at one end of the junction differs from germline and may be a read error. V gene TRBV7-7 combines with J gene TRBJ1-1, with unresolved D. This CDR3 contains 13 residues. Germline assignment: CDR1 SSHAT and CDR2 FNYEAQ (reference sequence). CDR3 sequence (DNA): TGTGCTAGCAGCTTAGCTCCAAACACTGAAGCTTTCTTT. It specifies CASSLAPNTEAFF.

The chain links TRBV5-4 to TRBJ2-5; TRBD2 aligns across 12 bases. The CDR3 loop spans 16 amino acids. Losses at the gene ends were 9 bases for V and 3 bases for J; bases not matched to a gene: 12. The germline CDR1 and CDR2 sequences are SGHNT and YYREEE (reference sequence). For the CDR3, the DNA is TGTGCCACCCACAAGTGGCTAGCGGGGGGGGAAGAGACCCAGTACTTC. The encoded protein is CATHKWLAGGEETQYF. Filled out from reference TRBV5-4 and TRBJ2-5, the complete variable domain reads ETGVTQSPTHLIKTRGQQVTLRCSSQSGHNTVSWYQQALGQGPQFIFQYYREEENGRGNFPPRFSGLQFPNYSSELNVNALELDDSALYLCATHKWLAGGEETQYFGPGTRLLVL.

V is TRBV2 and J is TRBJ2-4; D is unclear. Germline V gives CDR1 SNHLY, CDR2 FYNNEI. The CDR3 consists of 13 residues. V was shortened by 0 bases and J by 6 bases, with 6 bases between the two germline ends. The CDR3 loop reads CASSEALGNIQYF. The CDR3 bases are TGTGCCAGCAGTGAAGCGCTCGGAAACATTCAGTACTTC.